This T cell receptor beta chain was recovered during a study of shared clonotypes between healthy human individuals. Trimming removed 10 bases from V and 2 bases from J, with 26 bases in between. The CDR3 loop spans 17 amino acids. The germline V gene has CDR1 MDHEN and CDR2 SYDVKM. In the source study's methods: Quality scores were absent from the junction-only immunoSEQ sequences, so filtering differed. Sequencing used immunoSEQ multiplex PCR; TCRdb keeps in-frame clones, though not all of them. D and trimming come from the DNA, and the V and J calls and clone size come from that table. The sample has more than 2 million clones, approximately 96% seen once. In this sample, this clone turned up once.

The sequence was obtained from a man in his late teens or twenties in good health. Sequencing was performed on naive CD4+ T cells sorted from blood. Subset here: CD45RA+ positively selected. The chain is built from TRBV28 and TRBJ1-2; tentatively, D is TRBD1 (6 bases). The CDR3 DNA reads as TGTGCCACCCGCCCCGGGGGGGCGCTAGAACTAAACTATGGCTACACCTTC. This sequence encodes CATRPGGALELNYGYTF.